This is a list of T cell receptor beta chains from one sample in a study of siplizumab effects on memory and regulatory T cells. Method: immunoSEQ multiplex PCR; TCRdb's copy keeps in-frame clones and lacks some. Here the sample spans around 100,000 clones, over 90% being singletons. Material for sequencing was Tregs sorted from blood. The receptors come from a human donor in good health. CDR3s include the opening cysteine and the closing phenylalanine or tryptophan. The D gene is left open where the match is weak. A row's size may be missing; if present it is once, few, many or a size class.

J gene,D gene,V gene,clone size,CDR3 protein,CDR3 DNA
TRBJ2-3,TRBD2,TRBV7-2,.,CASSLVASGRVHLTDTQYF,TGTGCCAGCAGCTTAGTGGCTAGCGGGAGGGTCCATCTCACAGATACGCAGTATTTT
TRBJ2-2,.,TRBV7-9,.,CASSLETGELFF,TGTGCCAGCAGCTTAGAAACCGGGGAGCTGTTTTTT
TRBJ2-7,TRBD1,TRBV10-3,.,CAISGKGGSYEQYF,TGTGCCATCAGTGGTAAAGGGGGCTCTTACGAGCAGTACTTC
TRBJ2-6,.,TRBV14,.,CASSQIRNAPSGANVLTF,TGTGCCAGCAGCCAGATTCGGAACGCCCCCTCTGGGGCCAACGTCCTGACTTTC
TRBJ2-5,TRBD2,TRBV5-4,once,CASSLRGQRGVRETQYF,TGTGCCAGCAGCTTGAGGGGGCAGCGGGGGGTCCGGGAGACCCAGTACTTC
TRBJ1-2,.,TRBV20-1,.,CSARGGGSTF,TGCAGTGCTAGAGGGGGGGGCTCCACCTTC
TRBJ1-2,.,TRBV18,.,CASSPAGAVWGYTF,TGTGCCAGCTCCCCCGCCGGGGCTGTTTGGGGCTACACCTTC
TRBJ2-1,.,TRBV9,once,CASSRTNLNNEQFF,TGTGCCAGCAGCCGGACTAACTTAAACAATGAGCAGTTCTTC
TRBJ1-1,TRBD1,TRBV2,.,CASSEAFQGARTFF,TGTGCCAGCAGTGAAGCGTTCCAGGGGGCCAGAACTTTCTTT
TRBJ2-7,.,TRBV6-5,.,CASSPDRYEQYF,TGTGCCAGCAGCCCCGACAGATACGAGCAGTACTTC
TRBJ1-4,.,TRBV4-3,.,CASSQDPATNEKLFF,TGCGCCAGCAGCCAAGATCCAGCAACTAATGAAAAACTGTTTTTT
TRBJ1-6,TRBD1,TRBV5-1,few,CASSLAQGYGSPLHF,TGCGCCAGCAGCTTGGCACAGGGGTATGGTTCACCCCTCCACTTT